These 25 T cell receptor beta chains originate from one sample sequenced in a study of shared T cell receptors in the human thymus (dated by TCRdb to about 2021). Libraries were made using the immunoSEQ multiplex PCR assay. TCRdb re-hosts the immuneACCESS table, in-frame sequences only. Its copies lack some clones; in the studies checked, an unresolved V gene accounts for under half of them, and the cause for the rest is not known. The table for this sample lists some 720,000 clones; around 87% of them were counted only once. Over 0.008% of the sample lies in the top ten. These data were also reused for a study on human thymus T cells.

The sample taken for sequencing was thymocytes. Every receptor here comes from a boy under two years old with a congenital heart defect. Donor details come from another sample of the same person, matched by shared clones.

The chain couples TRBV4-3 to TRBJ2-1, with 8 bases aligning to TRBD2. The CDR3 extends over 12 amino acids. Germline V CDR1 and CDR2: LGHNA, YSLEER. The CDR3 spells CARYPGTREQFF. The CDR3 coding sequence is TGCGCGCGATACCCTGGGACTAGAGAGCAGTTCTTC.

The chain carries TRBV28 and TRBJ2-2; 12 positions match TRBD1. V was pared by 11 bases and J by 4 bases, with 11 bases of the junction left unmatched. Germline CDR1 and CDR2: MDHEN and SYDVKM. This CDR3 spans 16 amino acids. The CDR3 loop is CAGGTGGSGITGELFF. The CDR3 DNA reads TGTGCCGGCGGGACAGGGGGCTCAGGGATCACCGGGGAGCTGTTTTTT.

J is TRBJ1-1 and V is TRBV12-2. TRBV12-2 is a recognized pseudogene. This CDR3 has 16 residues. CDR3 bases: TGTGCAAGTCGCGCAAAAACGCCGGGGGAGAACACTGAAGCTTTCTTT. It encodes CASRAKTPGENTEAFF.

The chain joins TRBV28 to TRBJ1-4; tentative D call: TRBD1 (6 bases). Trimming took off 2 bases at V and 6 bases at J, with 13 bases between the two ends. This CDR3 is 15 amino acids long. In germline, CDR1 is MDHEN, CDR2 SYDVKM. CDR3 nucleotides: TGTGCCAGCAGTTTAGACAGGACTCCGTATGAAAAACTGTTTTTT. Its translation: CASSLDRTPYEKLFF.

The CDR3: CASSPREGQTSGSGANVLTF. As DNA, the CDR3 is TGTGCCAGCAGCCCCCGAGAGGGTCAGACTAGCGGGTCCGGGGCCAACGTCCTGACTTTC. The V call is TRBV7-4, the J call TRBJ2-6; 10 bases agree with TRBD2. Germline lookup yields CDR1 SGHVT and CDR2 SQSDAQ. The junction had 17 bases not matched to a gene; V was cut back by 5 bases and J by 4 bases. The CDR3 is 20 amino acids. The full variable domain, completed using reference TRBV7-4 and TRBJ2-6, is GAGVSQSPRYKVAKRGRDVALRCDSISGHVTLYWYRQTLGQGSEVLTYSQSDAQRDKSGRPSGRFSAERPERSVSTLKIQRTEQGDSAVYLCASSPREGQTSGSGANVLTFGAGSRLTVL.

On this clone itself: Other nucleotide sequences from this sample produce the same CDR3. The J gene is TRBJ2-1, the V gene TRBV25-1; 8 bases align to TRBD1. CDR1 and CDR2 (germline): MGHDK, SYGVNS. This CDR3 is 15 amino acids long. V shed 3 bases, J shed 6 bases, and the junction held 7 bases outside the gene matches. CDR3 bases: TGTGCCAGCAGTGACCCAGGACAGGGATCCAATGAGCAGTTCTTC. It is translated as CASSDPGQGSNEQFF.

This rearrangement joins TRBV11-2 to TRBJ1-2; the D gene is possibly TRBD1 (5 bases). Between the trimmed V and J ends, which lost 1 base and 6 bases, there was a span of 12 bases. CDR1 SGHAT and CDR2 FQNNGV come from the germline V gene. The CDR3 spans 14 residues. CDR3 in DNA: TGTGCCAGCAGCTTAGTGGCCAGGGAAGATGGCTACACCTTC. Translation: CASSLVAREDGYTF.

This CDR3 reads CASSYSGLAGHEQFF. The CDR3 region has the DNA TGTGCCAGCAGTTACTCGGGACTAGCCGGCCATGAGCAGTTCTTC. The V and J genes are TRBV6-5 and TRBJ2-1; 9 bases align to TRBD2. The CDR3 totals 15 residues. Germline CDR1 and CDR2: MNHEY and SVGAGI. V shed 0 bases, J shed 8 bases, and the junction held 5 bases outside the gene matches.

The chain employs TRBV5-6 and TRBJ2-7; 9 nucleotides line up with TRBD2. J lost 0 bases, V lost 4 bases, and 11 bases had no gene match. The CDR3 extends over 17 amino acids. CDR1 is SGHDT, CDR2 YYEEEE, per germline. The CDR3 nucleotides read TGTGCCAGCAGCCAGGACCCTAGTAGCGGGAGCTCCTACGAGCAGTACTTC. Its protein is CASSQDPSSGSSYEQYF.

The chain combines TRBV5-1 with TRBJ2-2; 9 bases are shared with TRBD1. V lost 7 bases, J lost 4 bases, and 26 bases stayed unmatched. The CDR3 has 21 amino acids. The germline gives CDR1 SGHRS, CDR2 YFSETQ. The CDR3 DNA reads as TGCGCCAGCCACAGAGGTCCGGGACAGGGTATGATTCGGGCGAGCACCGGGGAGCTGTTTTTT. Translated, it gives CASHRGPGQGMIRASTGELFF.

This chain links TRBV28 with TRBJ2-1, with 11 bases aligning to TRBD2. The junction had 9 bases not matched to a gene; V was cut back by 6 bases and J by 5 bases. Germline V CDR1 and CDR2: MDHEN, SYDVKM. There are 16 residues in the CDR3. The chain's CDR3 is CASSSPLAGGHNEQFF. The CDR3 coding sequence is TGTGCCAGCAGCTCTCCCCTAGCGGGAGGCCACAATGAGCAGTTCTTC. Full variable domain (rest looked up from reference TRBV28 and TRBJ2-1): DVKVTQSSRYLVKRTGEKVFLECVQDMDHENMFWYRQDPGLGLRLIYFSYDVKMKEKGDIPEGYSVSREKKERFSLILESASTNQTSMYLCASSSPLAGGHNEQFFGPGTRLTVL.

The chain carries TRBV28 and TRBJ2-1; 9 bases fit TRBD2. The junction had 10 bases not matched to a gene; V was cut back by 6 bases and J by 10 bases. Germline V gene lookup returns CDR1 MDHEN and CDR2 SYDVKM. The CDR3 is made up of 14 amino acids. The CDR3 nucleotides are TGTGCCAGCAGGGGGACTAGCACGTACTGGGAGCAGTTCTTC. Its protein is CASRGTSTYWEQFF.

CDR3 bases: TGTGCCAGCAGTTTTGGCAGGGATGGAACCGGGGAGCTGTTTTTT. Its translation: CASSFGRDGTGELFF. The gene calls are TRBV27 and TRBJ2-2; D perhaps matches TRBD1 (5 bases). This CDR3 has 15 residues. Trimming took off 3 bases at V and 5 bases at J, with 13 bases between the two ends. Germline loops: CDR1 MNHEY, CDR2 SMNVEV (reference sequence).

The J gene is TRBJ2-6, the V gene TRBV5-1; 7 positions match TRBD2. The germline V gene has CDR1 SGHRS and CDR2 YFSETQ. J was trimmed by 3 bases and V by 6 bases; bases with no gene match: 3. CDR3 length equals 14 residues. The CDR3 here is CASMGEGGANVLTF. The CDR3 DNA sequence: TGCGCCAGCATGGGGGAGGGTGGGGCCAACGTCCTGACTTTC. Full variable domain (outside the CDR3, taken from reference TRBV5-1 and TRBJ2-6): KAGVTQTPRYLIKTRGQQVTLSCSPISGHRSVSWYQQTPGQGLQFLFEYFSETQRNKGNFPGRFSGRQFSNSRSEMNVSTLELGDSALYLCASMGEGGANVLTFGAGSRLTVL.

The rearrangement uses TRBV2 and TRBJ2-2; 12 nucleotides agree with TRBD2. Per germline, CDR1 SNHLY and CDR2 FYNNEI. The CDR3 is 19 amino acids. V gave up 0 bases and J gave up 0 bases; unmatched junction bases: 5. CDR3 loop: CASSEAPTSGRTNTGELFF. The CDR3 DNA sequence: TGTGCCAGCAGTGAAGCACCAACTAGCGGGAGGACGAACACCGGGGAGCTGTTTTTT.

The J gene is TRBJ2-4, the V gene TRBV19, with 7 bases matching TRBD2. The V gene's germline CDR1 is LNHDA and CDR2 SQIVND (reference sequence). The CDR3 contains 18 residues. V lost 5 bases and J lost 2; bases outside the gene matches: 15. The DNA for the CDR3 is TGTGCCAGTAGTGAGCGGGGCAGGGCTCAATCCTCCAAAAACATTCAGTACTTC. This codes for CASSERGRAQSSKNIQYF.

This clone occurred once. The V and J genes are TRBV14 and TRBJ1-1; 9 positions agree with TRBD1. The CDR3 is 15 amino acids. Germline CDR1 is SGHDN and CDR2 is FVKESK. The ends lost 4 bases at V and 0 bases at J; junction bases unmatched: 3. The CDR3 region is CASSRGTGLNTEAFF. Written as DNA, the CDR3 is TGTGCCAGCAGCCGAGGGACAGGGCTGAACACTGAAGCTTTCTTT. Full variable domain (rest looked up from reference TRBV14 and TRBJ1-1): EAGVTQFPSHSVIEKGQTVTLRCDPISGHDNLYWYRRVMGKEIKFLLHFVKESKQDESGMPNNRFLAERTGGTYSTLKVQPAELEDSGVYFCASSRGTGLNTEAFFGQGTRLTVV.

The chain links TRBV4-1 to TRBJ1-4; D is uncertain. Per the germline V gene, CDR1 is MGHRA and CDR2 is YSYEKL. V gave up 4 bases and J gave up 5 bases, with 11 bases separating them. The length of the CDR3 is 14 residues. The CDR3 DNA is TGCGCCAGCAGCCCGCCCGGGAGGAATGAAAAACTGTTTTTT. Translation: CASSPPGRNEKLFF.

V usage is TRBV15 and J usage is TRBJ2-1, with 11 bases fitting TRBD1. J gave up 2 bases and V 2 bases, and 2 bases lay outside the gene matches. Germline-derived CDR1 and CDR2 are LNHNV and YYDKDF (reference sequence). The CDR3 spans 16 residues. Written as DNA, the CDR3 is TGTGCCACCAGCAGATCGGGACAGGGGGCCTACAATGAGCAGTTCTTC. This codes for CATSRSGQGAYNEQFF.

J is TRBJ2-1 and V is TRBV5-6, with 10 positions matching TRBD2. V lost 1 base, J lost 15 bases, and 19 bases stayed unmatched. The CDR3 extends over 17 amino acids. Germline CDR1 is SGHDT and CDR2 is YYEEEE. Here the CDR3 reads CASSLRAPGLAPFRRFF. The CDR3 DNA is TGTGCCAGCAGCTTGAGGGCGCCGGGACTAGCGCCCTTTAGGAGGTTCTTC.

This clone was picked up one time. The chain joins TRBV14 to TRBJ2-7, with 10 bases aligning to TRBD1. Trimming cost V 1 base and J 5 bases; bases outside gene matches: 5. The germline V gene encodes CDR1 SGHDN and CDR2 FVKESK. The CDR3 has 15 amino acids. The CDR3 here is CASSQGTGGPHEQYF. The CDR3 DNA reads as TGTGCCAGCAGCCAAGGGACAGGGGGACCGCACGAGCAGTACTTC.

The CDR3 bases are TGTGCCAGCAGCTTGGTGGAGGTCGAGACCCAGTACTTC. Translated, it gives CASSLVEVETQYF. This sequence joins TRBV5-4 and TRBJ2-5; tentative D call: TRBD2 (5 bases). V was trimmed by 0 bases and J by 5 bases, leaving 8 bases between them. Germline-derived CDR1 and CDR2 are SGHNT and YYREEE (reference sequence). This CDR3 region has 13 residues.

V gene TRBV12-5 combines with J gene TRBJ1-1; tentative D call: TRBD1 (5 bases). The germline V and J ends were trimmed by 6 bases and 6 bases, with 11 bases remaining between them. The CDR3 spans 12 residues. Germline loops: CDR1 LGHNT, CDR2 FRNRAP. CDR3 bases: TGTGCTAGTGGCCACAGGAGCGCTGAAGCTTTCTTT. Translated: CASGHRSAEAFF.

This chain uses TRBV30 with TRBJ2-7; TRBD2 is a possible D gene (7 bases). Germline CDR1 GTSNPN, CDR2 SVGIG (reference sequence). The CDR3 length is 16 residues. Trimming removed 2 bases at V and 0 bases at J, with 17 bases between. The CDR3 region has the DNA TGTGCCTGGAGTCTCATCGCGGGGGCAAGCTCCTACGAGCAGTACTTC. Encoded protein: CAWSLIAGASSYEQYF.

This clone was seen a handful of times. The chain couples TRBV19 to TRBJ1-5; D unclear. The V end was cut by 11 bases, the J end by 1 base, with 18 bases between. The CDR3 spans 15 residues. Germline V lookup: CDR1 LNHDA, CDR2 SQIVND (reference sequence). The CDR3 coding sequence is TGTGCCTCTGCGGAGCTCGGTTCGAGCAATCAGCCCCAGCATTTT. Its protein is CASAELGSSNQPQHF.